The sequence of this TCR beta chain was determined in a study of T cells in women clearing cervical HPV infection. The study, taken as a whole, reports: TRBV6-7 relative abundance averaged 0.11% in cases and 0.15% to 0.2% in controls.

TCRdb's copy holds only in-frame clones and misses some; the assay was immunoSEQ multiplex PCR. The table for this sample gives some 46,000 clones. The CDR3 runs 12 residues. Germline values: CDR1 KGHSH, CDR2 LQKENI. On this clone: Its antigen is as yet unknown. The read falls 3 residues short of the CDR3 end, and the missing part is taken from the germline J gene.

Prevalent HPV16 infections were excluded; only incident single HPV16 infections included. Sequencing input: blood buffy coat. This TCR came from a woman aged 18-69 years with a cervical HPV16 infection that either progressed to CIN3+ or cleared (not recorded which). V usage is TRBV18 and J usage is TRBJ2-2; 7 bases are a match to TRBD1. Partial CDR3 DNA: TGTGCCAGCTCACCAGACAGGGAAAAG. Protein: CASSPDREK. Given in full, the CDR3 is CASSPDREKLFF.